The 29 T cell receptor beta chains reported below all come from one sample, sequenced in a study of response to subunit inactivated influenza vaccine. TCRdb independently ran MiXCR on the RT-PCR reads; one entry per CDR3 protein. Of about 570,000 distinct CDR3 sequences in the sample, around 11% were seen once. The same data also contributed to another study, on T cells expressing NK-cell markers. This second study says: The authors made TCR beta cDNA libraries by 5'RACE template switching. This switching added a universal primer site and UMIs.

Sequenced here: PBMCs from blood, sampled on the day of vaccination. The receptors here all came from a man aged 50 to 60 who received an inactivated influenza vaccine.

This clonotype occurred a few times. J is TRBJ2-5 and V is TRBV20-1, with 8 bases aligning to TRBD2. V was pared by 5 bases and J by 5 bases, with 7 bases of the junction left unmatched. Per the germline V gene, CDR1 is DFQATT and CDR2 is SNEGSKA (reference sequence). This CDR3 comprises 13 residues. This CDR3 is CSAGGGGKETQYF. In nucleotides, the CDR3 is TGCAGTGCTGGGGGCGGGGGGAAGGAGACCCAGTACTTC.

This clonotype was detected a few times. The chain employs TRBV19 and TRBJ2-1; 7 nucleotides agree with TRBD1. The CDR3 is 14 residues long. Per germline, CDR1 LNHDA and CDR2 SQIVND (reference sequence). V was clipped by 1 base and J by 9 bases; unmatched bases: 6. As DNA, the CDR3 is TGTGCCAGTAGTATAGGTACAGGGGCGGTTGAGCAGTTCTTC. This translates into CASSIGTGAVEQFF.

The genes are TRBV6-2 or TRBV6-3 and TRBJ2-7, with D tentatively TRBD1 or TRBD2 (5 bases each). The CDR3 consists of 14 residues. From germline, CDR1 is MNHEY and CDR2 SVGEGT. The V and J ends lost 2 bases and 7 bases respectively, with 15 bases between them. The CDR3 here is CASSYIPGWGEQYF. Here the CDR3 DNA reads TGTGCCAGCAGTTACATCCCCGGTTGGGGGGAGCAGTACTTC.

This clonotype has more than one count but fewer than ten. CDR3 in amino acids: CASSSTGTSTDTQYF. CDR3 DNA sequence: TGCGCCAGCAGCTCGACGGGAACCAGCACAGATACGCAGTATTTT. The V call is TRBV5-1, the J call TRBJ2-3, with D possibly being TRBD2 (5 bases). The germline V gene has CDR1 SGHRS and CDR2 YFSETQ. Trimming took 3 bases from V and 0 from J, leaving 11 bases between them. CDR3 length equals 15 residues.

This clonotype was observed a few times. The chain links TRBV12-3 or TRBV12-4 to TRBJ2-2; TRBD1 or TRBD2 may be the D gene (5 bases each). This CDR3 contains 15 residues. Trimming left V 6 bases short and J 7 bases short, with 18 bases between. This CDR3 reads CASRLTRGLVGELFF. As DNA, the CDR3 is TGTGCCAGCAGACTGACGAGGGGCTTAGTCGGGGAGCTGTTTTTT.

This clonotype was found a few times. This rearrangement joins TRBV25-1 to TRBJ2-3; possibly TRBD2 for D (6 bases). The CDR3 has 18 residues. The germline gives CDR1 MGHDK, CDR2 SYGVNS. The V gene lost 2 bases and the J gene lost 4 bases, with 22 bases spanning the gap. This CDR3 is CASSEGGIRGFRADTQYF. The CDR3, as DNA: TGTGCCAGCAGTGAAGGGGGGATTCGGGGTTTTCGCGCAGATACGCAGTATTTT.

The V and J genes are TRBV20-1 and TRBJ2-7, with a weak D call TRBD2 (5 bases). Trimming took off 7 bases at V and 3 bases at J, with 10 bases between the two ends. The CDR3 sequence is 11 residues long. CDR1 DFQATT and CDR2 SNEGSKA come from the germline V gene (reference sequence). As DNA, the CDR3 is TGCAGTGGGCGGGCTCACTACGAGCAGTACTTC. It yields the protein CSGRAHYEQYF.

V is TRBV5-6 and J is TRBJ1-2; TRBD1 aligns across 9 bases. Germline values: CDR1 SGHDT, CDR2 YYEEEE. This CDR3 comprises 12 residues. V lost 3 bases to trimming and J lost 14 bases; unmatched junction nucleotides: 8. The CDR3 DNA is TGTGCCAGCAGCTGGGGGACAGGGTTCGGGACCTTC. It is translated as CASSWGTGFGTF.

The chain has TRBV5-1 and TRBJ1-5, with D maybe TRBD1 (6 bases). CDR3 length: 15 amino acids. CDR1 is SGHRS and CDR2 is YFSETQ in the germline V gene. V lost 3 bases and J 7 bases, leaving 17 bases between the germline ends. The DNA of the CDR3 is TGCGCCAGCAGCTCCCACAGGGAGGTAAGGCAGCCCCAGCATTTT. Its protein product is CASSSHREVRQPQHF.

The CDR3 DNA reads as TGCAGCCCGATCAGTAGCGAGACCCAGTACTTC. It yields the protein CSPISSETQYF. The chain couples TRBV20-1 to TRBJ2-5; D remains ambiguous. Per germline, CDR1 DFQATT and CDR2 SNEGSKA (reference sequence). CDR3 length equals 11 residues.

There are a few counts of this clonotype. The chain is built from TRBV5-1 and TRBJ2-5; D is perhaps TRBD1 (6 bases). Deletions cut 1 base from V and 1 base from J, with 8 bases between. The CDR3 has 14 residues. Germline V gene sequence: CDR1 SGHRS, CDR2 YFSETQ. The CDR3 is CASSLTGPQETQYF. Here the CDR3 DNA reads TGCGCCAGCAGCTTGACAGGGCCCCAAGAGACCCAGTACTTC. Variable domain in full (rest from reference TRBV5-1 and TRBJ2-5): KAGVTQTPRYLIKTRGQQVTLSCSPISGHRSVSWYQQTPGQGLQFLFEYFSETQRNKGNFPGRFSGRQFSNSRSEMNVSTLELGDSALYLCASSLTGPQETQYFGPGTRLLVL.

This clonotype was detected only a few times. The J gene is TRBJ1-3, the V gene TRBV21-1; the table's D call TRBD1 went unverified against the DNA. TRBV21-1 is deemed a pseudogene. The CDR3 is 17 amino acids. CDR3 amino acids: CASSRSWTGFSGNTIYF. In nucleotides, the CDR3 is TGTGCCAGCAGCAGAAGTTGGACAGGGTTCTCTGGAAACACCATATATTTT.

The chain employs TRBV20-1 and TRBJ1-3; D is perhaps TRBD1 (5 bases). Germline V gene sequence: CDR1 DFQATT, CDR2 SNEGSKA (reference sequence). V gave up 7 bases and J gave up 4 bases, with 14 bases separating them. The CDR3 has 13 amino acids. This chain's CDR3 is CSVTRGTGNTIYF. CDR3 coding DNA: TGCAGTGTCACGAGGGGTACGGGAAACACCATATATTTT.

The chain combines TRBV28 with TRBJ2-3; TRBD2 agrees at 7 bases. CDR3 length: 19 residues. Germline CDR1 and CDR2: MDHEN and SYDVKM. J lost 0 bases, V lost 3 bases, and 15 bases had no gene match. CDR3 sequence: CASSFLLGGTETSTDTQYF. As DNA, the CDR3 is TGTGCCAGCAGTTTCTTACTGGGGGGGACCGAGACTAGCACAGATACGCAGTATTTT. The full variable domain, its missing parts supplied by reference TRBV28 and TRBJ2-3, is DVKVTQSSRYLVKRTGEKVFLECVQDMDHENMFWYRQDPGLGLRLIYFSYDVKMKEKGDIPEGYSVSREKKERFSLILESASTNQTSMYLCASSFLLGGTETSTDTQYFGPGTRLTVL.

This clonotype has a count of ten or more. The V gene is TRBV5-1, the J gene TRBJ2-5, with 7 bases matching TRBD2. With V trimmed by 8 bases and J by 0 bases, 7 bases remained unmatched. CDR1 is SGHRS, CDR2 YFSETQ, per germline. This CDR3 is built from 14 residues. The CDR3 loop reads CASSTGTNQETQYF. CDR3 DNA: TGCGCCAGTTCCACCGGGACTAACCAAGAGACCCAGTACTTC.

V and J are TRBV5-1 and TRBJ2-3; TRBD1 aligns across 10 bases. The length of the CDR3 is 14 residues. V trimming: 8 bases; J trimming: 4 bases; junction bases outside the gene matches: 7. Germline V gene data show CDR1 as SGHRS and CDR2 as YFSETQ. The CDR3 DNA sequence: TGCGCCAGTAACCGGGACAGGGGACCAGATACGCAGTATTTT. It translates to CASNRDRGPDTQYF.

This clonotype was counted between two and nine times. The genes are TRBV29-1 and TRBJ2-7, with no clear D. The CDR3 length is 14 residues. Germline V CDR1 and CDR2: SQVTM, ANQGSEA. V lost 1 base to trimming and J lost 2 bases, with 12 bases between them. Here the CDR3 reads CSVEVALGTYEQYF. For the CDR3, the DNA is TGCAGCGTTGAAGTCGCTCTAGGGACCTACGAGCAGTACTTC.

The CDR3 nucleotides are TGTGCCAGCAGTTTATCCCCTACCCCCCACGAGCAGTACTTC. Its translation: CASSLSPTPHEQYF. The chain couples TRBV27 to TRBJ2-7; the D is unclear. The germline gives CDR1 MNHEY, CDR2 SMNVEV (reference sequence). Trimming removed 0 bases at V and 5 bases at J, with 11 bases between. The CDR3 is 14 residues long.

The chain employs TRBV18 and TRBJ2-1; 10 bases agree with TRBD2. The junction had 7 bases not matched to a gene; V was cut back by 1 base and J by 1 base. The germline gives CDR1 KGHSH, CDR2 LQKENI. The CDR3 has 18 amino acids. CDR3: CASSPLGLAAISYNEQFF. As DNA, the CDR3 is TGTGCCAGCTCACCACTCGGACTAGCGGCTATATCCTACAATGAGCAGTTCTTC.

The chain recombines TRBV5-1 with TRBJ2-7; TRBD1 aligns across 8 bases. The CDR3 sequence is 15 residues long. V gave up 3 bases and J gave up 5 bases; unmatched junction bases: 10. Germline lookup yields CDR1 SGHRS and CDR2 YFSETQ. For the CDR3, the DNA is TGCGCCAGCAGCTATGCACAGGGGGTTGGCAACGAGCAGTACTTC. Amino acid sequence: CASSYAQGVGNEQYF.

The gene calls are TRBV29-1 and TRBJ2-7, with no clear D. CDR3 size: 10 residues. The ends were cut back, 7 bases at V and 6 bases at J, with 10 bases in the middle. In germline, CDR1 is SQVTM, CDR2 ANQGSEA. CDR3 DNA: TGCAGCGCCTTGGGTTTCGAGCAGTACTTC. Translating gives CSALGFEQYF.

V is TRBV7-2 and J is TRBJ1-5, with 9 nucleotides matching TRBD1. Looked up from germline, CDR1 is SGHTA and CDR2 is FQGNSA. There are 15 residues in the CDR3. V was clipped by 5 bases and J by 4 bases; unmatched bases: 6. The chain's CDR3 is CASSPGQGRNQPQHF. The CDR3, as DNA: TGTGCCAGCAGCCCTGGACAGGGGAGGAATCAGCCCCAGCATTTT.

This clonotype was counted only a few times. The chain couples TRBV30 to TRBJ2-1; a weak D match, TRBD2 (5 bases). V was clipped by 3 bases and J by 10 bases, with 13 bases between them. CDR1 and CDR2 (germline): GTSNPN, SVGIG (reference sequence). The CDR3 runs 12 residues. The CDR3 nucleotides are TGTGCCTGGAGCCCGTTTAGCGAGGAGCAGTTCTTC. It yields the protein CAWSPFSEEQFF.

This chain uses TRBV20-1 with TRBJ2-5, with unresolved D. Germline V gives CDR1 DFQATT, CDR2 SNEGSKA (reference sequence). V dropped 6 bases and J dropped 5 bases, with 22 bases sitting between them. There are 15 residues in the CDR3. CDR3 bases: TGCAGTGCCTCCTCGACGAACTTGCCCCCGGAGACCCAGTACTTC. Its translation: CSASSTNLPPETQYF.

The CDR3 spells CASSQGRYVGDTQYF. CDR3 coding DNA: TGCGCCAGCAGCCAAGGCCGTTATGTGGGAGATACGCAGTATTTT. This chain joins TRBV4-3 and TRBJ2-3; D ambiguous. Germline-derived CDR1 and CDR2 are LGHNA and YSLEER. Trimming stripped 1 base from V and 5 bases from J, with 13 bases between. This CDR3 has 15 residues.

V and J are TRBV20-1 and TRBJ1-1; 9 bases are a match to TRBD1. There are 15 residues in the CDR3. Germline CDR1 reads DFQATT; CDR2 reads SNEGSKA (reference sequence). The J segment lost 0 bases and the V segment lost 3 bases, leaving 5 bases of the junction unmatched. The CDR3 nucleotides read TGCAGTGCTAGGGACAGGGGATTCATGAACACTGAAGCTTTCTTT. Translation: CSARDRGFMNTEAFF.

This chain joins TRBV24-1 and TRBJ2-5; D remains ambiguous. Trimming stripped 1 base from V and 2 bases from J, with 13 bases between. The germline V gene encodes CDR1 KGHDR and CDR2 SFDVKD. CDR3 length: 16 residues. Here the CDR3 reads CATSDFGSYAQETQYF. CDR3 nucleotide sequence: TGTGCCACCAGTGATTTCGGCAGTTATGCACAAGAGACCCAGTACTTC.

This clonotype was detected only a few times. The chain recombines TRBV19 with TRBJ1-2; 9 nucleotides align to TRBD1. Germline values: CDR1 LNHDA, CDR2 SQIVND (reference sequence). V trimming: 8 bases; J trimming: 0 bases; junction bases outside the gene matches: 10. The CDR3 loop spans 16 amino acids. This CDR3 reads CASSGRDRVTNYGYTF. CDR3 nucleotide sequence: TGTGCCAGTTCCGGTCGGGACAGGGTAACTAACTATGGCTACACCTTC.

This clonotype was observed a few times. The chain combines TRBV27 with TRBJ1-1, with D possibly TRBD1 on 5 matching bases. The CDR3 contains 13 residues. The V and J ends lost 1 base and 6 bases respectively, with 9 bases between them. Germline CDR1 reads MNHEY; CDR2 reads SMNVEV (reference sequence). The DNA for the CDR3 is TGTGCCAGCAGTTTATATTGGGGGGCTGAAGCTTTCTTT. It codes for CASSLYWGAEAFF.